This passage covers 30 T cell receptor beta chains from one sample sequenced in a study of cytomegalovirus exposure and HLA in healthy donors. In the PCR, 60 Vbeta and 13 Jbeta primers were used. Some clones are missing from TCRdb's copy, which holds only in-frame ones; the method was immunoSEQ multiplex PCR. This table has some 150,000 clones, around two thirds appearing once. What was sequenced was PBMCs. The receptors were sampled from a middle-aged woman in good health and CMV-seronegative.

This clone was observed a handful of times. The CDR3 region is CASSPAGLGSQPQHF. The CDR3, as DNA: TGTGCCAGCTCACCTGCAGGACTTGGGAGTCAGCCCCAGCATTTT. This sequence joins TRBV18 and TRBJ1-5; D is uncertain. CDR1 KGHSH and CDR2 LQKENI come from the germline V gene. V lost 3 bases, J lost 6 bases, and 15 bases lay in between. The CDR3 runs to 15 residues.

Note on this clone: Germline and junction disagree at one end, which may indicate a read error. The gene calls are TRBV19 and TRBJ2-2; D perhaps matches TRBD2 (6 bases). Per germline, CDR1 LNHDA and CDR2 SQIVND (reference sequence). This CDR3 is built from 15 residues. CDR3 nucleotide sequence: TGTGCCAGTAGTATAGGAGGGAGGAACGCCGGGGAGCTGTTTTTT. Translating gives CASSIGGRNAGELFF.

This chain links TRBV7-2 with TRBJ1-6; the match to TRBD1 covers 7 bases. CDR1 and CDR2 (germline): SGHTA, FQGNSA. The CDR3 runs to 14 residues. Trimming removed 5 bases from V and 5 bases from J; junction bases left unmatched: 3. CDR3 DNA sequence: TGTGCCAGCAGCCAGGGACAGCATAATTCACCCCTCCACTTT. Translation gives CASSQGQHNSPLHF.

CDR3 bases: TGTGCCAGCAGCTTGACAGGGGTCTACGAGCAGTACTTC. Its protein product is CASSLTGVYEQYF. The rearrangement joins TRBV7-2 to TRBJ2-7; TRBD1 matches 8 bases. J lost 3 bases, V lost 3 bases, and 1 base had no gene match. Germline V CDR1 and CDR2: SGHTA, FQGNSA. The CDR3 is 13 residues long. The full variable domain, with the rest looked up from reference TRBV7-2 and TRBJ2-7, is GAGVSQSPSNKVTEKGKDVELRCDPISGHTALYWYRQSLGQGLEFLIYFQGNSAPDKSGLPSDRFSAERTGGSVSTLTIQRTQQEDSAVYLCASSLTGVYEQYFGPGTRLTVT.

J is TRBJ1-4 and V is TRBV15; weak D call: TRBD1 (5 bases). Trimming removed 0 bases from V and 8 bases from J, with 13 bases in between. The length of the CDR3 is 15 residues. Germline V CDR1 and CDR2: LNHNV, YYDKDF (reference sequence). CDR3 loop: CATSRDKGLGEKLFF. DNA for the CDR3: TGTGCCACCAGCAGAGATAAGGGGCTAGGGGAAAAACTGTTTTTT.

The V call is TRBV5-1, the J call TRBJ2-7; D unresolved. V was clipped by 2 bases and J by 0 bases, with 9 bases between them. Germline CDR1 SGHRS, CDR2 YFSETQ. The length of the CDR3 is 14 residues. DNA of the CDR3: TGCGCCAGCAGCTTACGGCAGGCCTCCTACGAGCAGTACTTC. This encodes CASSLRQASYEQYF.

V and J are TRBV2 and TRBJ1-5, with 7 bases fitting TRBD1. The germline V gene encodes CDR1 SNHLY and CDR2 FYNNEI. The CDR3 has 12 amino acids. V was pared by 8 bases and J by 4 bases, with 2 bases of the junction left unmatched. CDR3 in DNA: TGTGCCAGCTCAGGGGGAAATCAGCCCCAGCATTTT. Encoded protein: CASSGGNQPQHF.

The V call is TRBV6-5, the J call TRBJ1-6; a possible D gene is TRBD1 (5 bases). CDR1 is MNHEY and CDR2 is SVGAGI in the germline V gene. Trimming pared 5 bases from V and 7 bases from J, leaving 6 bases between. The CDR3 covers 12 residues. This CDR3 reads CASSRQNSPLHF. CDR3 DNA: TGTGCCAGCAGTAGACAGAATTCACCCCTCCACTTT.

This chain joins TRBV11-2 and TRBJ1-1, with TRBD1 as a possible D gene (6 bases). V gave up 3 bases and J gave up 2 bases, with 13 bases separating them. The CDR3 is 15 residues long. Germline loops: CDR1 SGHAT, CDR2 FQNNGV. CDR3 coding DNA: TGTGCCAGCAGCTTCCAGGGGCTACTAAACACTGAAGCTTTCTTT. Residues: CASSFQGLLNTEAFF.

The chain carries TRBV5-7 and TRBJ2-3; 14 nucleotides match TRBD2. TRBV5-7 is an ORF; its function is uncertain. There are 19 residues in the CDR3. Unmatched junction bases numbered 12, after V lost 4 bases and J lost 2 bases. CDR3 nucleotide sequence: TGTGCCAGCAGCCTGGGACTAGCGGGGGCCCTCGGGTCCACAGATACGCAGTATTTT. Residues: CASSLGLAGALGSTDTQYF.

The chain recombines TRBV2 with TRBJ1-5; the D is unclear. This CDR3 is built from 12 residues. Germline lookup yields CDR1 SNHLY and CDR2 FYNNEI. Trimming cost V 3 bases and J 7 bases, with 7 bases left between them. The CDR3 spells CASSDPKQPQHF. The CDR3 nucleotides read TGTGCCAGCAGTGACCCAAAACAGCCCCAGCATTTT.

This clone was picked up a small number of times. The chain is built from TRBV4-2 and TRBJ2-7, with 9 bases identical to TRBD1. The germline gives CDR1 LGHNA, CDR2 YNFKEQ. This CDR3 spans 16 amino acids. The V and J ends lost 5 bases and 5 bases, in that order; junction bases with no gene match: 13. The CDR3 DNA follows: TGTGCCAGCAGCGGGGCGACCGGGACAGGGTTTAACGAGCAGTACTTC. This sequence encodes CASSGATGTGFNEQYF.

This chain connects TRBV15 to TRBJ2-7; TRBD2 matches at 7 bases. The ends lost 3 bases at V and 3 bases at J; junction bases unmatched: 5. CDR3 size: 14 residues. Germline assignment: CDR1 LNHNV and CDR2 YYDKDF (reference sequence). CDR3 DNA: TGTGCCACCAGCAGCGGACTAGTCTTCTACGAGCAGTACTTC. Amino acids: CATSSGLVFYEQYF.

The chain is built from TRBV7-3 and TRBJ2-5, with a tentative D call TRBD1 (6 bases). From germline, CDR1 is SGHTA and CDR2 FQGTGA. Trimming pared 5 bases from V and 1 base from J, leaving 11 bases between. The CDR3 has 14 amino acids. DNA of the CDR3: TGTGCCAGCAGCCCACAGGGTTCCCAAGAGACCCAGTACTTC. This encodes CASSPQGSQETQYF.

This clone was seen more than once but under ten times. The V gene is TRBV2, the J gene TRBJ2-2, with 8 bases identical to TRBD1. CDR3 length: 14 amino acids. J lost 1 base, V lost 8 bases, and 3 bases had no gene match. Germline V gene data show CDR1 as SNHLY and CDR2 as FYNNEI. The DNA for the CDR3 is TGTGCCAGCCACGGGACAGGGAACACCGGGGAGCTGTTTTTT. Translation: CASHGTGNTGELFF.

CDR3 loop: CASAPGQTNQPQHF. The CDR3 DNA reads as TGTGCCAGCGCCCCGGGACAGACTAATCAGCCCCAGCATTTT. The chain employs TRBV9 and TRBJ1-5; the match to TRBD1 covers 7 bases. V shed 7 bases, J shed 4 bases, and the junction held 8 bases outside the gene matches. The CDR3 extends over 14 amino acids. The germline V gene has CDR1 SGDLS and CDR2 YYNGEE.

The chain recombines TRBV7-9 with TRBJ2-7; D might be TRBD1 (5 bases). Germline CDR1 and CDR2: SEHNR and FQNEAQ (reference sequence). The V gene lost 3 bases and the J gene lost 4 bases, with 10 bases spanning the gap. The CDR3 length is 13 residues. The CDR3 here is CASSLDTSYEQYF. CDR3 sequence (DNA): TGTGCCAGCAGCTTGGACACATCTTACGAGCAGTACTTC.

This clone occurred a few times. The chain has TRBV28 and TRBJ1-4, with a tentative D call TRBD1 (6 bases). Germline CDR1 and CDR2: MDHEN and SYDVKM. V lost 3 bases and J 3 bases, leaving 8 bases between the germline ends. CDR3 length: 14 amino acids. CDR3 amino acids: CASSFRGSNEKLFF. CDR3 sequence (DNA): TGTGCCAGCAGTTTCAGGGGCTCTAATGAAAAACTGTTTTTT.

The rearrangement links TRBV2 to TRBJ2-5, with D possibly TRBD1 on 6 matching bases. CDR3 length equals 13 residues. Germline lookup yields CDR1 SNHLY and CDR2 FYNNEI. V was cut by 6 bases and J by 4 bases, with 12 bases left in between. This chain's CDR3 is CASRNREGETQYF. The DNA for the CDR3 is TGTGCCAGCAGGAACAGGGAAGGAGAGACCCAGTACTTC.

V gene TRBV5-4 combines with J gene TRBJ1-5, with 10 bases matching TRBD1. Germline V CDR1 and CDR2: SGHNT, YYREEE (reference sequence). The CDR3 is 15 residues long. The V and J ends lost 0 bases and 5 bases, in that order; junction bases with no gene match: 2. The DNA of the CDR3 is TGTGCCAGCAGCTTGGGTGGGACAGGGGATCAGCCCCAGCATTTT. Residues: CASSLGGTGDQPQHF. Filled out from reference TRBV5-4 and TRBJ1-5, the complete variable domain reads ETGVTQSPTHLIKTRGQQVTLRCSSQSGHNTVSWYQQALGQGPQFIFQYYREEENGRGNFPPRFSGLQFPNYSSELNVNALELDDSALYLCASSLGGTGDQPQHFGDGTRLSIL.

This clone has just a few counts. The chain uses TRBV7-3 and TRBJ2-1; perhaps TRBD2 as D (6 bases). The CDR3 contains 16 residues. The V end was cut by 5 bases, the J end by 4 bases, with 18 bases between. Germline V gene lookup returns CDR1 SGHTA and CDR2 FQGTGA. As DNA, the CDR3 is TGTGCCAGCAGCCTCGACGGGACTGGCCGTTACAATGAGCAGTTCTTC. Translation: CASSLDGTGRYNEQFF.

The chain joins TRBV6-5 to TRBJ1-4; the match to TRBD1 covers 8 bases. With V trimmed by 4 bases and J by 7 bases, 5 bases remained unmatched. The CDR3 is 14 residues long. Germline values: CDR1 MNHEY, CDR2 SVGAGI. CDR3 nucleotide sequence: TGTGCCAGCAGTTCCGGACAGGGCGGTGAAAAACTGTTTTTT. Translation: CASSSGQGGEKLFF.

The rearrangement links TRBV28 to TRBJ2-7; a possible D gene is TRBD1 (6 bases). Trimming removed 2 bases from V and 3 bases from J, with 14 bases in between. Germline CDR1 MDHEN, CDR2 SYDVKM. The CDR3 extends over 15 amino acids. This CDR3 is CASSLPTGTVYEQYF. CDR3 nucleotides: TGTGCCAGCAGTTTACCCACAGGGACCGTCTACGAGCAGTACTTC.

V gene TRBV25-1 combines with J gene TRBJ2-3; the match to TRBD2 covers 8 bases. The germline CDR1 and CDR2 sequences are MGHDK and SYGVNS. V lost 6 bases and J lost 0; bases outside the gene matches: 5. The CDR3 has 15 amino acids. The CDR3 loop reads CASRELAASTDTQYF. In DNA, the CDR3 is TGTGCCAGCAGGGAACTAGCGGCTAGCACAGATACGCAGTATTTT. The entire variable domain, with the rest obtained from reference TRBV25-1 and TRBJ2-3, is as follows: EADIYQTPRYLVIGTGKKITLECSQTMGHDKMYWYQQDPGMELHLIHYSYGVNSTEKGDLSSESTVSRIRTEHFPLTLESARPSHTSQYLCASRELAASTDTQYFGPGTRLTVL.

This chain links TRBV7-8 with TRBJ1-1; D remains ambiguous. CDR1 is SGHVS, CDR2 FQNEAQ, per germline. V lost 5 bases to trimming and J lost 0 bases, with 7 bases between them. The CDR3 loop spans 13 amino acids. CDR3 DNA: TGTGCCAGCAGCCGTAATATGAACACTGAAGCTTTCTTT. Translated, it gives CASSRNMNTEAFF.

V gene TRBV18 combines with J gene TRBJ1-4; D unclear. Germline assignment: CDR1 KGHSH and CDR2 LQKENI. The V end was cut by 5 bases, the J end by 10 bases, with 17 bases between. CDR3 length: 14 amino acids. Here the CDR3 DNA reads TGTGCCAGCTCAACCGGACTGGGTGTTGGAAAACTGTTTTTT. This gives the protein CASSTGLGVGKLFF. Full variable domain (rest looked up from reference TRBV18 and TRBJ1-4): NAGVMQNPRHLVRRRGQEARLRCSPMKGHSHVYWYRQLPEEGLKFMVYLQKENIIDESGMPKERFSAEFPKEGPSILRIQQVVRGDSAAYFCASSTGLGVGKLFFGSGTQLSVL.

The sample holds a few counts of this clone. V and J are TRBV7-8 and TRBJ2-7, with TRBD1 matching 7 bases. The CDR3 has 13 residues. V lost 7 bases to trimming and J lost 0 bases; unmatched junction nucleotides: 3. Germline CDR1 and CDR2: SGHVS and FQNEAQ. CDR3 sequence reads: CASTRDSSYEQYF. As DNA, the CDR3 is TGTGCCAGCACCCGGGACAGCTCCTACGAGCAGTACTTC.

This CDR3 is CASSQEEARLTQLMKELFF. CDR3 nucleotide sequence: TGCGCCAGCAGCCAAGAGGAGGCGAGGCTAACGCAACTAATGAAGGAACTGTTTTTT. This chain uses TRBV4-1 with TRBJ1-4; D gene uncertain. The germline V and J ends were trimmed by 0 bases and 12 bases, with 29 bases remaining between them. CDR3 length: 19 amino acids. Looked up from germline, CDR1 is MGHRA and CDR2 is YSYEKL.

This chain connects TRBV19 to TRBJ1-2, with 8 positions matching TRBD1. The CDR3 totals 17 residues. CDR1 and CDR2 (germline): LNHDA, SQIVND (reference sequence). V lost 5 bases to trimming and J lost 3 bases; unmatched junction nucleotides: 14. The CDR3 here is CASSFLTSAGQDYGYTF. CDR3 DNA: TGTGCCAGTAGTTTCCTTACCTCCGCGGGACAGGACTATGGCTACACCTTC.

There are a few counts of this clone. The CDR3 sequence is CASSLSTGVDTGELFF. In DNA form, the CDR3 reads TGTGCCAGCAGTTTATCTACAGGGGTTGACACCGGGGAGCTGTTTTTT. The chain combines TRBV28 with TRBJ2-2; 7 bases fit TRBD1. Unmatched junction bases numbered 5, after V lost 1 base and J lost 3 bases. The CDR3 contains 16 residues. Germline V gene sequence: CDR1 MDHEN, CDR2 SYDVKM. Together with reference TRBV28 and TRBJ2-2, the CDR3 gives the full variable domain: DVKVTQSSRYLVKRTGEKVFLECVQDMDHENMFWYRQDPGLGLRLIYFSYDVKMKEKGDIPEGYSVSREKKERFSLILESASTNQTSMYLCASSLSTGVDTGELFFGEGSRLTVL.